This paragraph covers one T cell receptor (beta chain) sequence. What antigen it recognizes has not been identified. The record has no base qualities; no much larger clone is one base away. The entry originates in a study of pediatric ulcerative colitis (dated by TCRdb to between 2018 and 2021). For the study in its entirety: From nine newly diagnosed, treatment-naive pediatric ulcerative colitis patients and a handful of non-IBD control children, paired blood and rectal samples were collected. The paper's findings and limits, for the study overall: Features of the rectal repertoire distinguished controls, mild-moderate colitis patients and acute severe colitis patients, and in acute severe colitis, rectal diversity was reduced because of clonal expansions. For technical reasons, the blood samples of two patients yielded substantially fewer templates, so those samples were excluded from the blood-rectal overlap analysis. With only a handful of individuals, the healthy control group was small. Because repertoires came from total lymphocyte DNA, patterns in rare subsets such as regulatory T cells may not be reflected. Two rectal CDR3 clonotypes were present in all ulcerative colitis patients and in none of the controls. Significantly higher autologous blood-rectal clonal overlap was found in ulcerative colitis patients than in controls, which suggested increased T cell trafficking to inflamed tissue.

Inclusive of the bounding cysteine and phenylalanine, the CDR3 is 15 residues long. This entry keeps only the CDR3 DNA: 45 bases, framed from base 1. CDR1 and CDR2 were assigned from the germline V gene as SGHRS and YFSETQ. V is cut by 4 bases and J by 5 bases, and the space between the germline ends is 18 bases. Controls underwent colonoscopy for suspected IBD, had macroscopically and histologically normal endoscopy, and were not diagnosed with IBD within the following year. Blood was sampled at the time of the colonoscopy. The Wizard kit (Promega) was used to extract genomic DNA from the blood and intestinal samples. Rearranged CDR3 beta regions were amplified from genomic DNA with multiplex V and J primers using the immunoSEQ TRB Survey service. To keep sequencing depth the same across samples, survey-level depth of up to 500,000 reads per sample was applied. The libraries were purified, combined into pools and sequenced with Illumina technology. Per the original workflow: immunoSEQ online tools were used for productive clonality, sample overlap, pairwise scatters, CDR3 beta length, V/D/J gene usage and productiveness. Calculated diversity was defined as the number of unique rearrangements divided by total templates times 100, and Shannon and Simpson indices were additionally computed. Principal component analysis used the R prcomp function and ggbiplot package on Z-score normalized data. Morisita's index was used to measure clonal overlap between blood and rectum within each subject. In TCRdb, the immuneACCESS table is reduced to in-frame sequences with V and J assigned. These tables do not hold every clone; where another copy was compared, an unresolved V gene accounts for under half, and the others remain unexplained. That table is the source of V, J and clone size, and D and trimming were worked out from the DNA. Across this sample there are over 5,000 clones, with nearly 90% seen only once. The ten largest clones add up to about 2% of the sample.

The TCR was taken from a girl aged 10-17 years who was a control in a study of pediatric ulcerative colitis. Recombination joined TRBV5-1 with TRBJ1-1, with an unclear D gene assignment. Sequencing input: blood. This receptor has the CDR3 CASSLTWLGETEAFF. The nucleotide sequence is given as TGCGCCAGCAGCCTGACTTGGTTGGGTGAGACTGAAGCTTTCTTT.